These T cell receptor beta chains were read from a single sample in a study of T cell repertoires in cytomegalovirus infection. These receptors have no known antigen. TCRdb independently ran MiXCR on the reads; one entry per CDR3 protein. This sample has around 500,000 distinct CDR3 sequences, with approximately 40% found just once. The material sequenced was cultured PBMCs, taken from culture after CMV antigen stimulation. These receptors were obtained from a human donor in good health (CMV status not recorded). Some clones in this sample may be carry-over from other donors' samples. Both conserved end residues are part of each CDR3. A D gene is named only where the DNA matches it firmly. Not every row has a clone size; where given, it reads once, few, many or a size class.

TRBJ2-3 | NA | TRBV20-1 | few | CSANELGLGGDTQYF | TGCAGTGCTAACGAGCTAGGACTAGGGGGGGATACGCAGTATTTT
TRBJ2-5 | NA | TRBV11-3 | few | CASSYRSGGETQYF | TGTGCCAGCAGCTACCGGTCCGGTGGTGAGACCCAGTACTTC
TRBJ2-3 | TRBD2 | TRBV11-2 | few | CASSWRLAVEVGTDTQYF | TGTGCCAGCAGTTGGCGACTAGCGGTGGAGGTGGGCACAGATACGCAGTATTTT
TRBJ2-1 | TRBD2 | TRBV7-4 | few | CASSFDGAGGSDEQFF | TGTGCCAGCAGCTTCGATGGAGCGGGGGGTAGCGATGAGCAGTTCTTC
TRBJ2-1 | TRBD2 | TRBV9 | few | CASSVGSGGYYNEQFF | TGTGCCAGCAGCGTAGGAAGCGGGGGTTACTACAATGAGCAGTTCTTC
TRBJ2-3 | NA | TRBV7-6 | few | CASSHRLAVATDTQYF | TGTGCCAGCAGCCACCGACTGGCAGTGGCCACAGATACGCAGTATTTT
TRBJ1-5 | NA | TRBV4-1 | NA | CASSQAQGGNQPQHF | TGCGCCAGCAGCCAAGCCCAGGGTGGAAATCAGCCCCAGCATTTT
TRBJ2-5 | NA | TRBV7-2 | few | CASTLGLVQGTQYF | TGTGCCAGCACCTTGGGGCTCGTCCAAGGGACCCAGTACTTC
TRBJ2-7 | NA | TRBV7-2 | NA | CASSPEVGSSYEQYF | TGTGCCAGCAGCCCCGAGGTTGGGAGCTCCTACGAGCAGTACTTC
TRBJ2-1 | TRBD2 | TRBV7-9 | NA | CASSLGTAGASASYNEQFF | TGTGCCAGCAGCTTGGGCACAGCGGGGGCCTCCGCCTCCTACAATGAGCAGTTCTTC
TRBJ2-1 | NA | TRBV7-6 | NA | CASSYYQGNEQFF | TGTGCCAGCAGCTATTACCAAGGGAATGAGCAGTTCTTC
TRBJ2-5 | NA | TRBV6-2/TRBV6-3 | few | CASSLSRRETQYF | TGTGCCAGCAGTTTGAGTCGGAGGGAGACCCAGTACTTC
TRBJ2-7 | NA | TRBV6-5 | NA | CASSYSRGNGEQYF | TGTGCCAGCAGTTACTCGAGAGGGAACGGCGAGCAGTACTTC
TRBJ2-5 | TRBD2 | TRBV20-1 | NA | CSARDSGGASETQYF | TGCAGTGCTCGAGATAGCGGGGGGGCCAGTGAGACCCAGTACTTC
TRBJ2-3 | NA | TRBV7-2 | few | CASSSAPTDTQYF | TGTGCCAGCAGCTCAGCCCCCACAGATACGCAGTATTTT
TRBJ1-5 | NA | TRBV12-3/TRBV12-4 | NA | CASSFWGQPQHF | TGTGCCAGCAGTTTTTGGGGTCAGCCCCAGCATTTT
TRBJ1-5 | NA | TRBV7-8 | NA | CASSLSSTSNQPQHF | TGTGCCAGCAGCTTAAGTTCCACTAGCAATCAGCCCCAGCATTTT
TRBJ1-5 | NA | TRBV6-8 | NA | CASSYSVSVAPQHF | TGTGCCAGCAGTTACTCAGTTTCCGTTGCGCCCCAGCATTTT
TRBJ2-7 | TRBD1 | TRBV7-2 | few | CASSLGDRGSYEQYF | TGTGCCAGCAGCTTAGGGGACAGGGGGTCCTACGAGCAGTACTTC
TRBJ2-3 | NA | TRBV7-6 | NA | CASSPTHTDTQYF | TGTGCCAGCAGCCCCACACACACAGATACGCAGTATTTT
TRBJ2-2 | NA | TRBV12-3/TRBV12-4 | NA | CASNPRATGATGELFF | TGTGCCAGCAATCCCCGGGCCACCGGAGCCACCGGGGAGCTGTTTTTT
TRBJ2-3 | TRBD1 | TRBV7-2 | few | CASRGRGTGWDTQYF | TGTGCCAGCAGGGGGCGGGGGACAGGGTGGGATACGCAGTATTTT
TRBJ2-5 | NA | TRBV7-2 | NA | CASSLPRGGGTQYF | TGTGCCAGCAGCCTTCCTCGGGGCGGTGGGACCCAGTACTTC
TRBJ2-5 | TRBD2 | TRBV7-8 | few | CASSPRVLAGETQYF | TGTGCCAGCAGCCCCCGGGTACTAGCGGGGGAGACCCAGTACTTC
TRBJ2-3 | TRBD2 | TRBV20-1 | few | CSARNPQLRGANTDTQYF | TGCAGTGCTAGAAACCCTCAGTTGCGGGGGGCCAACACAGATACGCAGTATTTT
TRBJ1-1 | NA | TRBV7-9 | NA | CASSPDLGEAFF | TGTGCCAGCAGCCCCGATTTGGGGGAAGCTTTCTTT
TRBJ2-7 | TRBD2 | TRBV19 | NA | CATSIQRESNEQYF | TGTGCCACAAGCATCCAGCGGGAGAGCAACGAGCAGTACTTC
TRBJ2-2 | TRBD2 | TRBV5-1 | once | CASSLRSGGANTGELFF | TGCGCCAGCAGCTTGCGTAGCGGGGGCGCAAACACCGGGGAGCTGTTTTTT
TRBJ2-2 | NA | TRBV20-1 | NA | CSAGHPNTGELFF | TGCAGTGCTGGACATCCCAACACCGGGGAGCTGTTTTTT
TRBJ2-4 | TRBD1 | TRBV18 | NA | CASSPDRDQNIQYF | TGTGCCAGCTCACCGGACAGGGACCAAAACATTCAGTACTTC
TRBJ2-1 | TRBD2 | TRBV19 | few | CASALPGGPRNEQFF | TGTGCCAGTGCCCTTCCGGGGGGGCCCCGGAATGAGCAGTTCTTC
TRBJ2-1 | NA | TRBV29-1 | NA | CSVGGGVNEQFF | TGCAGCGTTGGAGGGGGGGTAAATGAGCAGTTCTTC
TRBJ2-3 | TRBD1 | TRBV12-3/TRBV12-4 | once | CASKGPTGGQGTDTQYF | TGTGCCAGCAAAGGTCCTACAGGGGGCCAAGGCACAGATACGCAGTATTTT
TRBJ2-3 | TRBD2 | TRBV27 | NA | CASRGLAGAADTQYF | TGTGCCAGCAGGGGACTAGCGGGCGCGGCAGATACGCAGTATTTT
TRBJ2-7 | TRBD1 | TRBV20-1 | NA | CSARAGGIYEQYF | TGCAGTGCCCGGGCAGGGGGAATTTACGAGCAGTACTTC
TRBJ2-1 | NA | TRBV7-8 | NA | CASSPRLRDALNEQFF | TGTGCCAGCAGCCCCCGATTGAGGGATGCGTTAAATGAGCAGTTCTTC
TRBJ1-1 | NA | TRBV27 | NA | CASSLSARPGPGDTEAFF | TGTGCCAGCAGTTTATCCGCAAGGCCAGGGCCGGGGGACACTGAAGCTTTCTTT
TRBJ2-3 | TRBD2 | TRBV20-1 | few | CSARRTSLSTDTQYF | TGCAGTGCTAGAAGGACTAGCCTTAGCACAGATACGCAGTATTTT